These 14 T cell receptor beta chains were sequenced from one sample in a study of early T cells in non-severe SARS-CoV-2 infection. TCRdb analysed the 5' RACE reads with MiXCR anew, one entry per CDR3 protein. The table records 80,000 to 100,000 distinct CDR3 sequences, roughly 14% of them present only once. Sequencing input: whole blood. The receptors stem from an adult who was a healthcare worker with PCR-confirmed SARS-CoV-2 infection or an uninfected control (not recorded which).

The chain uses TRBV6-6 and TRBJ2-7; D is perhaps TRBD1 (6 bases). CDR3 size: 13 residues. The germline CDR1 and CDR2 sequences are MNHNY and SVGAGI (reference sequence). V was clipped by 6 bases and J by 3 bases, with 12 bases between them. CDR3 DNA sequence: TGTGCCAGCAGATCCGGGACAAACTACGAGCAGTACTTC. Its translation is CASRSGTNYEQYF.

This rearrangement joins TRBV5-1 to TRBJ2-2; 8 bases are shared with TRBD1. The V segment lost 0 bases and the J segment 2 bases; nucleotides outside the gene matches: 9. Germline assignment: CDR1 SGHRS and CDR2 YFSETQ. The CDR3 is 18 residues long. The CDR3 protein is CASSLASRQGSNTGELFF. The CDR3 DNA reads as TGCGCCAGCAGCTTGGCCTCACGACAGGGGTCCAACACCGGGGAGCTGTTTTTT.

This clonotype was detected ten times or more. The gene calls are TRBV7-3 and TRBJ1-5; no definite D call. The CDR3 is 14 residues long. V was cut by 5 bases and J by 4 bases, with 12 bases left in between. The V gene's germline CDR1 is SGHTA and CDR2 FQGTGA. CDR3 coding DNA: TGTGCCAGCAGCGAGCGGGGATCTAATCAGCCCCAGCATTTT. Encoded protein: CASSERGSNQPQHF.

This rearrangement joins TRBV7-8 to TRBJ2-4, with 13 bases fitting TRBD2. The V gene's germline CDR1 is SGHVS and CDR2 FQNEAQ. J was trimmed by 3 bases and V by 5 bases; bases with no gene match: 7. The CDR3 covers 17 residues. The DNA of the CDR3 is TGTGCCAGCAGCCCCCTACTAGCGGGAGGGGTCAAAAACATTCAGTACTTC. It yields the protein CASSPLLAGGVKNIQYF.

This clonotype was counted at least ten times. This chain uses TRBV4-2 with TRBJ1-6; no clear D gene. The CDR3 spans 16 residues. Germline V gives CDR1 LGHNA, CDR2 YNFKEQ. Trimming took off 0 bases at V and 6 bases at J, with 12 bases between the two ends. The DNA of the CDR3 is TGTGCCAGCAGCCAAGATGACGGAACGCTTAATTCACCCCTCCACTTT. Translation gives CASSQDDGTLNSPLHF.

The chain uses TRBV7-3 and TRBJ2-1; 9 bases align to TRBD1. V lost 5 bases and J lost 2; bases outside the gene matches: 19. The length of the CDR3 is 20 residues. In germline, CDR1 is SGHTA, CDR2 FQGTGA. The CDR3 spells CASSRWKGQGSRGAYNEQFF. In DNA, the CDR3 is TGTGCCAGCAGCCGCTGGAAGGGACAGGGTAGTAGAGGGGCCTACAATGAGCAGTTCTTC. The complete variable domain, with remaining parts taken from reference TRBV7-3 and TRBJ2-1, reads GAGVSQTPSNKVTEKGKYVELRCDPISGHTALYWYRQSLGQGPEFLIYFQGTGAADDSGLPNDRFFAVRPEGSVSTLKIQRTERGDSAVYLCASSRWKGQGSRGAYNEQFFGPGTRLTVL.

The CDR3 sequence is CASSFLNEETQYF. CDR3 DNA sequence: TGTGCCAGCAGTTTCCTGAATGAAGAGACCCAGTACTTC. This chain uses TRBV12-3 or TRBV12-4 with TRBJ2-5; D call uncertain. The CDR3 totals 13 residues. V was cut by 3 bases and J by 3 bases, with 8 bases left in between.

The chain couples TRBV4-1 to TRBJ2-5; 10 bases are a match to TRBD2. The trim removed 8 bases at V and 4 bases at J, leaving 13 bases unmatched. The CDR3 has 16 residues. CDR1 and CDR2 (germline): MGHRA, YSYEKL. As DNA, the CDR3 is TGCGCCAGCCAACGGACGGTAGCGGGAGGTAGAGAGACCCAGTACTTC. This translates into CASQRTVAGGRETQYF.

This sequence joins TRBV20-1 and TRBJ1-1; TRBD1 agrees at 7 bases. CDR1 and CDR2 (germline): DFQATT, SNEGSKA (reference sequence). J lost 1 base, V lost 8 bases, and 16 bases had no gene match. The CDR3 totals 16 residues. This chain's CDR3 is CSTETTTGVENTEAFF. Written as DNA, the CDR3 is TGCAGTACCGAGACGACAACAGGGGTTGAGAACACTGAAGCTTTCTTT.

This clonotype was observed a handful of times. The chain has TRBV11-2 and TRBJ1-2, with D possibly matching TRBD1 (5 bases). Germline CDR1 reads SGHAT; CDR2 reads FQNNGV. With 8 bases removed from V and 6 bases from J, the gap between germline ends came to 16 bases. The CDR3 contains 13 residues. CDR3 amino acids: CASSAHLGDGYTF. The CDR3 region has the DNA TGTGCCAGCTCGGCCCACCTGGGGGATGGCTACACCTTC. Variable domain in full (rest from reference TRBV11-2 and TRBJ1-2): EAGVAQSPRYKIIEKRQSVAFWCNPISGHATLYWYQQILGQGPKLLIQFQNNGVVDDSQLPKDRFSAERLKGVDSTLKIQPAKLEDSAVYLCASSAHLGDGYTFGSGTRLTVV.

The chain carries TRBV7-3 and TRBJ2-5, with D unresolved. CDR1 is SGHTA and CDR2 is FQGTGA in the germline V gene. The CDR3 contains 13 residues. V lost 2 bases, J lost 7 bases, and 11 bases lay in between. This CDR3 is CASSLASTGTQYF. The CDR3 nucleotides are TGTGCCAGCAGCTTAGCCTCGACTGGGACCCAGTACTTC.

J is TRBJ1-5 and V is TRBV7-3; D gene uncertain. V was clipped by 4 bases and J by 3 bases, with 19 bases between them. Germline CDR1 and CDR2: SGHTA and FQGTGA. This CDR3 contains 17 residues. The DNA of the CDR3 is TGTGCCAGCAGCTCTTTGGACGGAGACCAGCACAATCAGCCCCAGCATTTT. It is translated as CASSSLDGDQHNQPQHF.

The rearrangement links TRBV7-9 to TRBJ1-2; TRBD1 might be the D (5 bases). The CDR3 totals 15 residues. Trimming cost V 7 bases and J 4 bases, with 19 bases left between them. The germline V gene encodes CDR1 SEHNR and CDR2 FQNEAQ (reference sequence). CDR3: CASIPPGPGTYGYTF. The CDR3 DNA reads TGTGCCAGCATCCCGCCGGGACCGGGTACCTATGGCTACACCTTC.

This sequence joins TRBV20-1 and TRBJ2-5; possibly TRBD2 for D (5 bases). CDR1 DFQATT and CDR2 SNEGSKA come from the germline V gene (reference sequence). V was shortened by 1 base and J by 5 bases, with 11 bases between the two germline ends. CDR3 size: 13 residues. The DNA of the CDR3 is TGCAGTGCTAGAGGGCGGGTATCGGAGACCCAGTACTTC. Translation gives CSARGRVSETQYF.